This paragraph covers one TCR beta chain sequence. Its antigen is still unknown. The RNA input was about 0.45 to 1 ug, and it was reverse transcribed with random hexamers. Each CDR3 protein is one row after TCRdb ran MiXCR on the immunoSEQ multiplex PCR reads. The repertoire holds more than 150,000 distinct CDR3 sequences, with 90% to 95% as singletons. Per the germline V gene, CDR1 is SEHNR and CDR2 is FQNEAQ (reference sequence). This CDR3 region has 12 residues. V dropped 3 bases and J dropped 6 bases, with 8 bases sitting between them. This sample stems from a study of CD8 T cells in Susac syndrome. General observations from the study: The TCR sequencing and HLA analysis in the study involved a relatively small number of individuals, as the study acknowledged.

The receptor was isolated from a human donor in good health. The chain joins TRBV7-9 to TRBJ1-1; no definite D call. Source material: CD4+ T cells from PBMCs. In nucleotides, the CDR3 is TGTGCCAGCAGCTTGAGTCTCGCTGAAGCTTTCTTT. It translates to CASSLSLAEAFF. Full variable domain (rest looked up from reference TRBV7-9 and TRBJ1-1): DTGVSQNPRHKITKRGQNVTFRCDPISEHNRLYWYRQTLGQGPEFLTYFQNEAQLEKSRLLSDRFSAERPKGSFSTLEIQRTEQGDSAMYLCASSLSLAEAFFGQGTRLTVV.